This T cell receptor beta chain was observed in a study of beta chain features in type 1 diabetes. The trim removed 4 bases at V and 6 bases at J, leaving 26 bases unmatched. The CDR3 loop spans 22 amino acids. As every portion of the isolated RNA was reverse transcribed, the sequencing read expressed TCRB transcripts. The repertoire was sequenced with immunoSEQ multiplex PCR; TCRdb's copy has only in-frame clones and lacks some. The sample consists of around 400,000 clones, roughly 13% of them appearing once. On this clone: Its target is not known.

Study-wide points: TCRB CDR3s from Type 1 diabetes patients were moderately but significantly shorter in all four CD4+ subsets.

Material for sequencing was naive CD4+ T cells from blood. The TCR was taken from a man aged 18 to 29 in good health. The gene calls are TRBV23-1 and TRBJ2-1; 11 bases line up with TRBD2. TRBV23-1 is an ORF, and what it does is uncertain. The CDR3 DNA sequence: TGCGCCAGCAGTCTGTTGGATCTAGCGGGAGGCCCACGAGGTGGATCAATCAATGAGCAGTTCTTC. Its protein product is CASSLLDLAGGPRGGSINEQFF.